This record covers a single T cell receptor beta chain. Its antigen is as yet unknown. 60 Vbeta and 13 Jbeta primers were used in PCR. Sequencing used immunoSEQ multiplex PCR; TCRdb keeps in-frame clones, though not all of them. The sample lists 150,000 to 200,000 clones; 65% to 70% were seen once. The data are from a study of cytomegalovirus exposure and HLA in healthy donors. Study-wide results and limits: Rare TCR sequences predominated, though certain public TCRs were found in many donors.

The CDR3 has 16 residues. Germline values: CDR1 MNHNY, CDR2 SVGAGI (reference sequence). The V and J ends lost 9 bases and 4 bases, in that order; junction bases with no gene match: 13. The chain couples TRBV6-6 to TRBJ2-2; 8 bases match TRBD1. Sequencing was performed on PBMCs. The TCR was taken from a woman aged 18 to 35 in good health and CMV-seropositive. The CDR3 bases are TGTGCCAGTACCTCCCTGAGGACAGGGAGCACCGGGGAGCTGTTTTTT. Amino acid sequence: CASTSLRTGSTGELFF.